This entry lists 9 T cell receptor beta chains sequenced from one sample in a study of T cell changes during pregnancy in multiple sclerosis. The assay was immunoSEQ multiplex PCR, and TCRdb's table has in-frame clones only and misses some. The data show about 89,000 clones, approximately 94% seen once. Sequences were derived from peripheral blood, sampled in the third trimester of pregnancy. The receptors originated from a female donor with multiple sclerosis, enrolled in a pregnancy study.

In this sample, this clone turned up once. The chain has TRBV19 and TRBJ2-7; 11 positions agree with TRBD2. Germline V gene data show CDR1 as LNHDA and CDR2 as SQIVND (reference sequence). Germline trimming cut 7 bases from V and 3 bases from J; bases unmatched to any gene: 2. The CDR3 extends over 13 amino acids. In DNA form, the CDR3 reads TGTGCCAGTATTGGGACTAGCGGCTACGAGCAGTACTTC. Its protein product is CASIGTSGYEQYF.

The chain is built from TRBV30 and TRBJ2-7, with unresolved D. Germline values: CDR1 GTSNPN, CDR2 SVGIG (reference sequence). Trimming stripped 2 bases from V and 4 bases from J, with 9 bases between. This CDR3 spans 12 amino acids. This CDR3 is CAWSNSRYEQYF. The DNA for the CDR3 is TGTGCCTGGAGTAACAGTAGGTACGAGCAGTACTTC.

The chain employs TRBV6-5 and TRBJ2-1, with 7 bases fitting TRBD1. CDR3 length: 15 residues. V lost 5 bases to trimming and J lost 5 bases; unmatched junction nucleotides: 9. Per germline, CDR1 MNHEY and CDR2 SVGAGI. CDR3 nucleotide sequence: TGTGCCAGCAGTACGGACAGGTCGGGTAACAATGAGCAGTTCTTC. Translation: CASSTDRSGNNEQFF.

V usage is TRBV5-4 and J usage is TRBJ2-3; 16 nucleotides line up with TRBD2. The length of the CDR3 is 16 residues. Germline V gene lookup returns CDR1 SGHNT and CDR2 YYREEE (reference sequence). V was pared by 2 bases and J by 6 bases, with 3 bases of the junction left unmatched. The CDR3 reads CASSFPGLAGGDTQYF. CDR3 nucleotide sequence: TGTGCCAGCAGCTTCCCGGGACTAGCGGGAGGGGATACGCAGTATTTT.

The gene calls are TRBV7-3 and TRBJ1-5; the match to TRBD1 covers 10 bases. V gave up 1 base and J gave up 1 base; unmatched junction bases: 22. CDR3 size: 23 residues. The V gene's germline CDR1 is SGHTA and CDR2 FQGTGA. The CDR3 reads CASSLRVAGETGGLRRSNQPQHF. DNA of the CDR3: TGTGCCAGCAGCTTAAGGGTAGCGGGGGAGACAGGGGGCCTACGCCGGAGCAATCAGCCCCAGCATTTT. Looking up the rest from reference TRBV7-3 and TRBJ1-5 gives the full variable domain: GAGVSQTPSNKVTEKGKYVELRCDPISGHTALYWYRQSLGQGPEFLIYFQGTGAADDSGLPNDRFFAVRPEGSVSTLKIQRTERGDSAVYLCASSLRVAGETGGLRRSNQPQHFGDGTRLSIL.

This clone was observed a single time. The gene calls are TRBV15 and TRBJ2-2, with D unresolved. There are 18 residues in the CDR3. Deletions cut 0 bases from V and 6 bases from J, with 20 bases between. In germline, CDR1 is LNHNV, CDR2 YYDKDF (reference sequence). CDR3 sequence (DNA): TGTGCCACCAGCAGAGATTCCATTGGGCGACATTCATCCGGGGAGCTGTTTTTT. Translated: CATSRDSIGRHSSGELFF.

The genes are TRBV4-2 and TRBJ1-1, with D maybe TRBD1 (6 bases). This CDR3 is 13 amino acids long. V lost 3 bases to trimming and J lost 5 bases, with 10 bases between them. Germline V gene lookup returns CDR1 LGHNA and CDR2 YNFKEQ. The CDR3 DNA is TGTGCCAGCAGCCAGGAAACAGGGACTGAAGCTTTCTTT. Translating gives CASSQETGTEAFF.

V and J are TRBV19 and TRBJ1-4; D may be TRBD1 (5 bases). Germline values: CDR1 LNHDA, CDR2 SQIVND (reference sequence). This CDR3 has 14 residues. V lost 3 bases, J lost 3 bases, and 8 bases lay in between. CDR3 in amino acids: CASSMGQSNEKLFF. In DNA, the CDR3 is TGTGCCAGTAGTATGGGGCAATCTAATGAAAAACTGTTTTTT. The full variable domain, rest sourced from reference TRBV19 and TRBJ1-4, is DGGITQSPKYLFRKEGQNVTLSCEQNLNHDAMYWYRQDPGQGLRLIYYSQIVNDFQKGDIAEGYSVSREKKESFPLTVTSAQKNPTAFYLCASSMGQSNEKLFFGSGTQLSVL.

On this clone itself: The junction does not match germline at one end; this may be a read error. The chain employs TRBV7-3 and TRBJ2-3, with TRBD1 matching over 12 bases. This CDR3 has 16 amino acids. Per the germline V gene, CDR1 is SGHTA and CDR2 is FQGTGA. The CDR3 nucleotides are TGTGCCAGCAGCCTAACCGGGACAGGGGGCAAGGATACGCAGTATTTT. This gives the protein CASSLTGTGGKDTQYF.